Given below is one TCR beta chain in context. The method was immunoSEQ multiplex PCR; TCRdb's version includes in-frame clones alone and lacks a portion of them. The sample lists around 420,000 clones; over 75% were seen once. The sample belongs to a study of blood T cell repertoires in COVID-19. In the study overall: Collection of acute and convalescent COVID-19 samples took place in the United States, Italy and Spain. Sample material is recorded as cDNA or gDNA derived from T cells, B-cell-depleted T cells, or PBMCs.

Those who participated ranged in age from roughly 18 to 89 years and resided in about two dozen US areas. Participants' own reports of clinical history determined their cohort assignment. This sequence originates from a woman aged 40 to 49 with acute COVID-19. The sequencing input was PBMCs or T cells enriched from blood (not recorded which).

The CDR3 reads CASSHILAGGTDTQYF. Here the CDR3 DNA reads TGCGCCAGCAGCCACATTCTAGCGGGGGGCACAGATACGCAGTATTTT. V usage is TRBV4-1 and J usage is TRBJ2-3; 10 bases agree with TRBD2. This CDR3 contains 16 residues. The J segment lost 1 base and the V segment lost 3 bases, leaving 4 bases of the junction unmatched. CDR1 is MGHRA and CDR2 is YSYEKL in the germline V gene.